This passage covers 9 T cell receptor beta chains from one sample sequenced in a study of T cell responses to AZD1222 COVID-19 vaccine. TCRdb keeps only in-frame clones here, not all; method: immunoSEQ multiplex PCR. The repertoire holds 170,000 or so clones, with about nine tenths as singletons. The source material was peripheral blood, sampled on day 0 of AZD1222 vaccination. The receptors derive from an adult in good health.

Remarks on this clone: A read error may account for a junction end that differs from germline. V gene TRBV5-1 combines with J gene TRBJ2-2, with a weak D call TRBD2 (5 bases). The CDR3 is 13 amino acids. Germline loops: CDR1 SGHRS, CDR2 YFSETQ. CDR3 sequence (DNA): TGCGCCACCAGCCGGGGGAACACCGGGGAGCTGTTTTTT. Protein: CATSRGNTGELFF.

This chain uses TRBV11-3 with TRBJ2-1; perhaps D is TRBD1 or TRBD2 (5 bases each). The CDR3 totals 14 residues. Trimming pared 9 bases from V and 2 bases from J, leaving 14 bases between. The germline CDR1 and CDR2 sequences are SGHNT and YENEEA. CDR3 sequence (DNA): TGTGCCAGTGCCCGGGACGGAACCTACAATGAGCAGTTCTTC. This gives the protein CASARDGTYNEQFF.

This chain uses TRBV7-2 with TRBJ1-1, with TRBD1 identical over 9 bases. J gave up 1 base and V 7 bases, and 7 bases lay outside the gene matches. Germline V lookup: CDR1 SGHTA, CDR2 FQGNSA. This CDR3 spans 15 amino acids. CDR3 protein: CASTPQGAGNTEAFF. The CDR3 DNA is TGTGCCAGCACCCCACAGGGGGCGGGGAACACTGAAGCTTTCTTT.

The V call is TRBV21-1, the J call TRBJ2-1. TRBV21-1 is designated a pseudogene. The CDR3 totals 15 residues. The CDR3 nucleotides are TGTGCCAGCAGCATGAGGGGGGTATACAGAAATGAGCAGTTCTTC. It yields the protein CASSMRGVYRNEQFF.

This chain uses TRBV9 with TRBJ2-5, with TRBD2 identical over 8 bases. This CDR3 has 15 residues. Germline lookup yields CDR1 SGDLS and CDR2 YYNGEE. With V trimmed by 2 bases and J by 1 base, 4 bases remained unmatched. The CDR3 is CASSVSAGAQETQYF. The DNA of the CDR3 is TGTGCCAGCAGCGTGTCAGCGGGGGCCCAAGAGACCCAGTACTTC.

This rearrangement joins TRBV18 to TRBJ2-2; a weak D match, TRBD1 (6 bases). The length of the CDR3 is 16 residues. Germline-derived CDR1 and CDR2 are KGHSH and LQKENI. Trimming pared 6 bases from V and 6 bases from J, leaving 20 bases between. The CDR3 loop reads CASSPRGGIGSGELFF. The CDR3 DNA reads as TGTGCCAGCTCTCCCAGGGGCGGTATTGGATCCGGGGAGCTGTTTTTT.

The chain joins TRBV7-2 to TRBJ1-5; D perhaps matches TRBD1 (6 bases). In germline, CDR1 is SGHTA, CDR2 FQGNSA. The CDR3 totals 14 residues. The V end was cut by 5 bases, the J end by 9 bases, with 17 bases between. This CDR3 is CASSTNREEGPQHF. Written as DNA, the CDR3 is TGTGCCAGCAGCACGAACAGGGAGGAAGGGCCCCAGCATTTT.

The chain combines TRBV7-2 with TRBJ2-3, with 9 bases fitting TRBD2. The CDR3 consists of 15 residues. Germline V gene lookup returns CDR1 SGHTA and CDR2 FQGNSA. The J segment lost 5 bases and the V segment lost 2 bases, leaving 5 bases of the junction unmatched. CDR3 DNA sequence: TGTGCCAGCAGCTTACGCGGGGGGGCAGGAGATACGCAGTATTTT. Translated, it gives CASSLRGGAGDTQYF.

J is TRBJ2-1 and V is TRBV3-1 (or the pseudogene TRBV3-2); D call uncertain. Germline V lookup: CDR1 LGHDT, CDR2 YNNKEL (reference sequence). The V gene lost 2 bases and the J gene lost 9 bases, with 14 bases spanning the gap. The CDR3 loop spans 14 amino acids. CDR3 sequence (DNA): TGTGCCAGCAGCCAACATTCCCCTGCAGGTGAGCAGTTCTTC. Its protein is CASSQHSPAGEQFF.